This T cell receptor beta chain was identified in a study of cytotoxic CD8 clonotypes in ibrutinib-treated CLL. The assay was immunoSEQ multiplex PCR, and TCRdb's table has in-frame clones only and misses some. The repertoire consists of about 300,000 clones, with 67% occurring once and the leading ten covering around 6.6%. The specimen was PBMCs, collected after 36 months of ibrutinib treatment. The receptor was isolated from a human donor with chronic lymphocytic leukemia.

Here the CDR3 DNA reads TGTGCCAGCAGCTTAGATGGCAGGGGAAACGAAAAACTGTTTTTT. Amino acid sequence: CASSLDGRGNEKLFF. The rearrangement uses TRBV7-9 and TRBJ1-4, with TRBD1 as a possible D gene (6 bases). The CDR3 runs to 15 residues. The germline V and J ends were trimmed by 1 base and 8 bases, with 14 bases remaining between them. Germline V gene data show CDR1 as SEHNR and CDR2 as FQNEAQ (reference sequence).